The 19 T cell receptor beta chains reported below all come from one sample, sequenced in a study of blood T cell repertoires in COVID-19. The assay was immunoSEQ multiplex PCR, and TCRdb's table has in-frame clones only and misses some. Altogether 40,000 to 50,000 clones are present, approximately 85% being singletons, with the ten largest covering approximately 38%. Sequencing was done on a sample of peripheral blood. The receptor source for this set is a man in his forties with active or convalescent COVID-19.

This clone was detected ten times or more. The CDR3 region is CAWSVRLAGADTQYF. DNA of the CDR3: TGTGCCTGGAGTGTACGCCTAGCGGGAGCAGATACGCAGTATTTT. The V gene is TRBV30, the J gene TRBJ2-3; TRBD2 matches 10 bases. Germline V gene sequence: CDR1 GTSNPN, CDR2 SVGIG (reference sequence). V was clipped by 0 bases and J by 4 bases; unmatched bases: 4. The CDR3 has 15 amino acids.

The chain links TRBV12-5 to TRBJ2-7; a possible D gene is TRBD2 (5 bases). The CDR3 is 10 residues long. Germline CDR1 and CDR2: LGHNT and FRNRAP. V lost 6 bases to trimming and J lost 9 bases, with 9 bases between them. The CDR3 region has the DNA TGTGCTAGTGGGGACGGGGTGCAGTACTTC. Translated: CASGDGVQYF.

This chain joins TRBV6-5 and TRBJ2-2, with 7 bases fitting TRBD2. V trimming: 7 bases; J trimming: 2 bases; junction bases outside the gene matches: 7. Germline V gene lookup returns CDR1 MNHEY and CDR2 SVGAGI. The CDR3 consists of 15 residues. DNA for the CDR3: TGTGCCAGCATCAGCAGCGGGGTTAACACCGGGGAGCTGTTTTTT. Its translation: CASISSGVNTGELFF.

Points on this clone: This specimen includes other DNA sequences encoding the same CDR3. This chain connects TRBV5-5 to TRBJ2-1; D not certain. Trimming took off 0 bases at V and 6 bases at J, with 4 bases between the two ends. The CDR3 is 12 residues long. Germline CDR1 is SGHKS and CDR2 is YYEKEE (reference sequence). The CDR3 region has the DNA TGTGCCAGCAGCTTGGGACTCAATGAGCAGTTCTTC. Translation: CASSLGLNEQFF. Full variable domain (outside the CDR3, taken from reference TRBV5-5 and TRBJ2-1): DAGVTQSPTHLIKTRGQQVTLRCSPISGHKSVSWYQQVLGQGPQFIFQYYEKEERGRGNFPDRFSARQFPNYSSELNVNALLLGDSALYLCASSLGLNEQFFGPGTRLTVL.

This clone has only one observation. This chain links TRBV11-1 with TRBJ2-3, with 8 positions matching TRBD1. The CDR3 sequence is 16 residues long. Per the germline V gene, CDR1 is SGHAT and CDR2 is FQDESV (reference sequence). V shed 5 bases and J 0 bases; nucleotides not matched to a gene: 7. This CDR3 is CASSPRTGISTDTQYF. CDR3 bases: TGTGCCAGCAGCCCCCGGACAGGGATTAGCACAGATACGCAGTATTTT.

This clone was recorded only once. The chain recombines TRBV24-1 with TRBJ2-5; 10 bases map to TRBD1. Unmatched junction bases numbered 8, after V lost 4 bases and J lost 1 base. CDR1 is KGHDR, CDR2 SFDVKD, per germline. This CDR3 spans 17 amino acids. This CDR3 reads CATSEGTGAVPQETQYF. The CDR3 DNA sequence: TGTGCCACCAGTGAGGGGACAGGGGCCGTACCCCAAGAGACCCAGTACTTC.

This rearrangement joins TRBV7-8 to TRBJ1-1, with 7 bases fitting TRBD1. CDR1 and CDR2 from the germline V gene are SGHVS and FQNEAQ. The CDR3 is 14 amino acids. J gave up 1 base and V 5 bases, and 4 bases lay outside the gene matches. The CDR3: CASSLDRANTEAFF. The DNA for the CDR3 is TGTGCCAGCAGCCTCGACAGGGCGAACACTGAAGCTTTCTTT.

The table lists this clone with many counts. The chain joins TRBV11-2 to TRBJ2-7; D unresolved. The ends were cut back, 3 bases at V and 0 bases at J, with 12 bases in the middle. Germline V gives CDR1 SGHAT, CDR2 FQNNGV. CDR3 length: 15 residues. In DNA, the CDR3 is TGTGCCAGCAGCTTGGTACGCGACACCTCCTACGAGCAGTACTTC. Protein product: CASSLVRDTSYEQYF.

The rearrangement links TRBV5-1 to TRBJ1-1, with TRBD1 as a possible D gene (6 bases). Germline V CDR1 and CDR2: SGHRS, YFSETQ. Trimming pared 0 bases from V and 5 bases from J, leaving 11 bases between. This CDR3 region has 14 residues. This chain's CDR3 is CASSLGGGGTEAFF. The CDR3 coding sequence is TGCGCCAGCAGCTTGGGAGGGGGTGGTACTGAAGCTTTCTTT.

V gene TRBV28 combines with J gene TRBJ2-1; 9 bases match TRBD2. Germline-derived CDR1 and CDR2 are MDHEN and SYDVKM. The CDR3 is made up of 15 amino acids. V shed 7 bases, J shed 2 bases, and the junction held 6 bases outside the gene matches. The CDR3 spells CASNNSGRTYNEQFF. The CDR3 DNA reads as TGTGCCAGCAACAATAGCGGGAGAACCTACAATGAGCAGTTCTTC.

This clone was picked up a small number of times. The J gene is TRBJ1-3, the V gene TRBV7-2; D perhaps matches TRBD1 (5 bases). This CDR3 has 13 residues. The V gene lost 1 base and the J gene lost 8 bases, with 9 bases spanning the gap. Germline CDR1 is SGHTA and CDR2 is FQGNSA. The CDR3 sequence: CASSLDTGDTIYF. In DNA, the CDR3 is TGTGCCAGCAGCTTAGACACGGGGGACACCATATATTTT.

The chain recombines TRBV5-1 with TRBJ1-3; no definite D call. V was trimmed by 1 base and J by 4 bases, leaving 9 bases between them. Germline assignment: CDR1 SGHRS and CDR2 YFSETQ. The CDR3 totals 14 residues. CDR3 residues: CASSLNPSGNTIYF. CDR3 DNA: TGCGCCAGCAGCTTGAACCCTAGCGGAAACACCATATATTTT.

This chain links TRBV9 with TRBJ1-2; the D gene is possibly TRBD1 (5 bases). Germline assignment: CDR1 SGDLS and CDR2 YYNGEE. This CDR3 region has 16 residues. V shed 0 bases and J shed 4 bases, with 16 bases lying between them. The CDR3 here is CASSVDQGRVGYGYTF. The CDR3 bases are TGTGCCAGCAGCGTAGACCAGGGCAGGGTTGGCTATGGCTACACCTTC. Full variable domain (remainder filled in from reference TRBV9 and TRBJ1-2): DSGVTQTPKHLITATGQRVTLRCSPRSGDLSVYWYQQSLDQGLQFLIQYYNGEERAKGNILERFSAQQFPDLHSELNLSSLELGDSALYFCASSVDQGRVGYGYTFGSGTRLTVV.

Notes on this clone: Other DNA sequences in the sample encode the same CDR3. This chain links TRBV6-5 with TRBJ2-6; D is uncertain. Germline V gene data show CDR1 as MNHEY and CDR2 as SVGAGI. The CDR3 length is 16 residues. Trimming took 0 bases from V and 1 from J, leaving 7 bases between them. As DNA, the CDR3 is TGTGCCAGCAGTTACTCATCTAGGTCTGGGGCCAACGTCCTGACTTTC. Encoded protein: CASSYSSRSGANVLTF.

The gene calls are TRBV5-6 and TRBJ2-1, with 10 bases fitting TRBD2. Germline V gene sequence: CDR1 SGHDT, CDR2 YYEEEE. The CDR3 covers 16 residues. The V gene end was trimmed by 7 bases and the J gene end by 4 bases; junction bases not matched to a gene: 11. The CDR3 DNA reads TGTGCCAGCCGGTCCAGAGGACTAGCGGATTACAATGAGCAGTTCTTC. Translating it yields CASRSRGLADYNEQFF.

V gene TRBV29-1 combines with J gene TRBJ1-3; D is uncertain. CDR1 SQVTM and CDR2 ANQGSEA come from the germline V gene. The CDR3 consists of 14 residues. V dropped 4 bases and J dropped 0 bases, with 10 bases sitting between them. As DNA, the CDR3 is TGCAGCGTTGCCCCGGGAGCCTCTGGAAACACCATATATTTT. Translated, it gives CSVAPGASGNTIYF.

As DNA, the CDR3 is TGTGCCAGCAGCCAAGTCCCAGGGGGTGGCGAGCAGTACTTC. Translating it yields CASSQVPGGGEQYF. This chain uses TRBV3-1 (or the pseudogene TRBV3-2) with TRBJ2-7; TRBD1 agrees at 7 bases. Germline V gene lookup returns CDR1 LGHDT and CDR2 YNNKEL (reference sequence). The CDR3 extends over 14 amino acids. The trim removed 1 base at V and 6 bases at J, leaving 6 bases unmatched.

The genes are TRBV24-1 and TRBJ2-3; D is unclear. Germline lookup yields CDR1 KGHDR and CDR2 SFDVKD. The CDR3 is made up of 13 amino acids. Trimming removed 0 bases from V and 4 bases from J, with 4 bases in between. In DNA form, the CDR3 reads TGTGCCACCAGTGATTTGTTCGCAGATACGCAGTATTTT. It encodes CATSDLFADTQYF.

This sequence joins TRBV4-1 and TRBJ2-7; 9 bases align to TRBD1. The CDR3 loop spans 16 amino acids. CDR1 MGHRA and CDR2 YSYEKL come from the germline V gene. V lost 2 bases to trimming and J lost 2 bases; unmatched junction nucleotides: 7. The CDR3 is CASSQRTGGAPYEQYF. CDR3 nucleotide sequence: TGCGCCAGCAGCCAACGTACAGGGGGCGCCCCCTACGAGCAGTACTTC.